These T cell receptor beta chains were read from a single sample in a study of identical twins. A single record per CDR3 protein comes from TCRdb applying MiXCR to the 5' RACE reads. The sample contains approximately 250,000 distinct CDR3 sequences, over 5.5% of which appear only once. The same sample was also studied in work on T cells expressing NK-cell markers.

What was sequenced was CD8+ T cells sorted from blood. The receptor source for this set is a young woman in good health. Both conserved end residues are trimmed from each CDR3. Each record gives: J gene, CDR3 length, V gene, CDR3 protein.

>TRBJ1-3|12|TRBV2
ASRQGATGNTIY
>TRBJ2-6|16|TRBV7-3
ASRGPTQALSGANVLT
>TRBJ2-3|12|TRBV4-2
ASSQERSTDTQY
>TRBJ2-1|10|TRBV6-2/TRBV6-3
ASSYTDNEQF
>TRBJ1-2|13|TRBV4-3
ASSQDAGGSYGYT
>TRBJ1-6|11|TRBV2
ATLGPYNSPLH
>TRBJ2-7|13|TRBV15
ATSRDWEGVGEQY
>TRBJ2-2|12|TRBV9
ASSVASGTGELF
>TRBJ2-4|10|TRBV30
AWSGNQNIQY
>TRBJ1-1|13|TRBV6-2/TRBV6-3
ASSYSSRRNQEAF
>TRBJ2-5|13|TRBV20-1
SAPELSTGSETQY
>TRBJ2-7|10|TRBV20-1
SAHGLAGEQY
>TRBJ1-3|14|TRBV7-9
ASSSIQGSSGNTIY
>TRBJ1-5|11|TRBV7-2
ASAREGNQPQH
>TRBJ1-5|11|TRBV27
ASRRGLNQPQH
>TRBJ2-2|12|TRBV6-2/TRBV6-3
ASSSLGETGELF
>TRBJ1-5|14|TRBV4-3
ASSQEWAASNQPQH
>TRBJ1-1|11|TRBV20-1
SARIKVGAEAF
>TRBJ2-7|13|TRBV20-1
SARSGGRGDYEQY
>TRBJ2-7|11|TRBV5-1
ASRRGSTYEQY
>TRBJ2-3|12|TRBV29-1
SVEEGASTDTQY
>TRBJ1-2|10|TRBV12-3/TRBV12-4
ASSFGAYGYT
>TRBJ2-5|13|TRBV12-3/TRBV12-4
ASSAPTQGLETQY
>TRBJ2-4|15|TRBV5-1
ASSHRAPGRAKNIQY
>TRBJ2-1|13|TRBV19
ASADGKISYNEQF